One and the same sample provided the 25 T cell receptor beta chains below, sequenced in a study of cytomegalovirus exposure and HLA in healthy donors. 60 Vbeta and 13 Jbeta primers were used in PCR. Clones were sequenced by immunoSEQ multiplex PCR, and TCRdb holds only the in-frame ones, with some missing. The sample has approximately 210,000 clones; roughly 77% are singletons. The sample taken for sequencing was PBMCs. The receptors shown here come from a male donor in good health and CMV-seropositive.

The chain links TRBV5-4 to TRBJ2-2, with 9 bases fitting TRBD2. This CDR3 spans 17 amino acids. J lost 5 bases, V lost 0 bases, and 8 bases had no gene match. Per the germline V gene, CDR1 is SGHNT and CDR2 is YYREEE (reference sequence). CDR3 in amino acids: CASSLALAGTATGELFF. In DNA form, the CDR3 reads TGTGCCAGCAGCTTGGCCCTAGCGGGGACAGCTACCGGGGAGCTGTTTTTT.

In regard to this clone: The germline gene is not matched at one end of the junction; a read error may be the cause. J is TRBJ1-3 and V is TRBV7-9, with 8 bases matching TRBD1. The CDR3 is made up of 15 amino acids. The germline V gene has CDR1 SEHNR and CDR2 FQNEAQ (reference sequence). Here the CDR3 reads CSSSFSDREGNTIYF. Here the CDR3 DNA reads TGTTCCAGCAGCTTCTCGGACAGGGAGGGAAACACCATATATTTT. Using reference TRBV7-9 and TRBJ1-3 for the parts outside the CDR3, the full variable domain is DTGVSQNPRHKITKRGQNVTFRCDPISEHNRLYWYRQTLGQGPEFLTYFQNEAQLEKSRLLSDRFSAERPKGSFSTLEIQRTEQGDSAMYLCSSSFSDREGNTIYFGEGSWLTVV.

This clone was seen only a few times. J is TRBJ1-2 and V is TRBV7-3, with 9 bases identical to TRBD1. Germline CDR1 reads SGHTA; CDR2 reads FQGTGA. The length of the CDR3 is 18 residues. Trimming removed 3 bases from V and 0 bases from J; junction bases left unmatched: 11. CDR3 sequence: CASSLTGGGIGPNYGYTF. In DNA, the CDR3 is TGTGCCAGCAGCTTGACAGGGGGGGGCATCGGACCTAACTATGGCTACACCTTC.

This clone was detected only a few times. The chain uses TRBV19 and TRBJ1-4; 7 nucleotides agree with TRBD1. The CDR3 runs to 17 residues. V lost 6 bases to trimming and J lost 0 bases; unmatched junction nucleotides: 10. CDR1 is LNHDA, CDR2 SQIVND, per germline (reference sequence). For the CDR3, the DNA is TGTGCCAGTAGGACAGGGCCTTCCACCTCAACTAATGAAAAACTGTTTTTT. Its translation: CASRTGPSTSTNEKLFF.

This clone was observed a single time. The gene calls are TRBV19 and TRBJ2-1; 7 bases agree with TRBD2. The germline CDR1 and CDR2 sequences are LNHDA and SQIVND (reference sequence). The junction had 8 bases not matched to a gene; V was cut back by 2 bases and J by 7 bases. The CDR3 is 15 amino acids. The DNA of the CDR3 is TGTGCCAGTAGTATACGGGGAGGGAATAGGAATGAGCAGTTCTTC. It specifies CASSIRGGNRNEQFF.

The CDR3: CASSPLQGQPQHF. CDR3 bases: TGCGCCAGCAGCCCCCTTCAGGGGCAGCCCCAGCATTTT. This chain uses TRBV4-1 with TRBJ1-5; perhaps TRBD1 as D (6 bases). V shed 4 bases and J shed 7 bases, with 11 bases lying between them. CDR1 MGHRA and CDR2 YSYEKL come from the germline V gene. This CDR3 has 13 amino acids.

The chain recombines TRBV7-6 with TRBJ1-2; 7 bases are shared with TRBD1. This CDR3 is 15 amino acids long. CDR1 is SGHVS, CDR2 FNYEAQ, per germline. V lost 0 bases and J lost 0; bases outside the gene matches: 1. As DNA, the CDR3 is TGTGCCAGCAGCTTAGCGCAGGGGGCTAACTATGGCTACACCTTC. It specifies CASSLAQGANYGYTF.

This clone came up a few times. The chain combines TRBV7-2 with TRBJ1-2; no clear D gene. CDR3 length: 13 residues. V was cut by 8 bases and J by 2 bases, with 12 bases left in between. The germline gives CDR1 SGHTA, CDR2 FQGNSA. CDR3 sequence: CASSPPGNYGYTF. DNA for the CDR3: TGTGCCAGCTCACCCCCGGGGAACTATGGCTACACCTTC.

This rearrangement joins TRBV28 to TRBJ2-3; D is uncertain. This CDR3 region has 15 residues. Germline CDR1 and CDR2: MDHEN and SYDVKM. The V end lost 0 bases, the J end lost 1 base, and 8 bases lay between the germline ends. The CDR3 sequence is CASSLWGAGTDTQYF. Here the CDR3 DNA reads TGTGCCAGCAGTTTATGGGGCGCAGGCACAGATACGCAGTATTTT. Together with reference TRBV28 and TRBJ2-3, the CDR3 gives the full variable domain: DVKVTQSSRYLVKRTGEKVFLECVQDMDHENMFWYRQDPGLGLRLIYFSYDVKMKEKGDIPEGYSVSREKKERFSLILESASTNQTSMYLCASSLWGAGTDTQYFGPGTRLTVL.

The chain recombines TRBV4-1 with TRBJ2-5; 12 nucleotides agree with TRBD2. V shed 5 bases and J 5 bases; nucleotides not matched to a gene: 9. The CDR3 is 16 residues long. Germline CDR1 is MGHRA and CDR2 is YSYEKL. The CDR3 DNA reads as TGCGCCAGCAGCACCAGACTAGCGGGAGCCCTCGAGACCCAGTACTTC. Translation: CASSTRLAGALETQYF.

The chain is built from TRBV28 and TRBJ2-7; 8 bases fit TRBD2. J lost 1 base, V lost 8 bases, and 10 bases had no gene match. This CDR3 has 15 amino acids. CDR1 is MDHEN and CDR2 is SYDVKM in the germline V gene. For the CDR3, the DNA is TGTGCCAGCGGTGGGAGCGGGAGTAGGTCCTACGAGCAGTACTTC. Its translation is CASGGSGSRSYEQYF.

The rearrangement uses TRBV7-3 and TRBJ2-3; the D gene is possibly TRBD1 (5 bases). The CDR3 contains 14 residues. V lost 3 bases and J lost 3, with 10 bases in between. Germline CDR1 and CDR2: SGHTA and FQGTGA. CDR3 bases: TGTGCCAGCAGCTTGGGCAGGGAAACAGATACGCAGTATTTT. It is translated as CASSLGRETDTQYF.

This clone occurred once. This chain joins TRBV5-1 and TRBJ1-6; a weak D match, TRBD1 (5 bases). Germline V gives CDR1 SGHRS, CDR2 YFSETQ. V shed 4 bases and J shed 7 bases, with 12 bases lying between them. The CDR3 runs 14 residues. CDR3 amino acids: CASSRAGQNSPLHF. As DNA, the CDR3 is TGCGCCAGCAGCCGGGCAGGGCAGAATTCACCCCTCCACTTT.

The CDR3 here is CASSPAVNTDTQYF. In DNA form, the CDR3 reads TGTGCCAGCAGCCCGGCGGTGAACACAGATACGCAGTATTTT. The chain uses TRBV7-6 and TRBJ2-3; D not resolved. Looked up from germline, CDR1 is SGHVS and CDR2 is FNYEAQ. Trimming pared 5 bases from V and 2 bases from J, leaving 11 bases between. This CDR3 has 14 residues. Full variable domain (missing parts from reference TRBV7-6 and TRBJ2-3): GAGVSQSPRYKVTKRGQDVALRCDPISGHVSLYWYRQALGQGPEFLTYFNYEAQQDKSGLPNDRFSAERPEGSISTLTIQRTEQRDSAMYRCASSPAVNTDTQYFGPGTRLTVL.

The V and J genes are TRBV18 and TRBJ1-2; D possibly corresponds to TRBD1 (5 bases). The V end was cut by 1 base, the J end by 2 bases, with 8 bases between. CDR3 length: 14 residues. From germline, CDR1 is KGHSH and CDR2 LQKENI. CDR3 in DNA: TGTGCCAGCTCACCACTCCCAGGGAACTATGGCTACACCTTC. This codes for CASSPLPGNYGYTF.

This clone was seen once. The CDR3 nucleotides are TGTGCCAGCAGTTTAGGACAGGTGACTTTCTTT. It encodes CASSLGQVTFF. V usage is TRBV27 and J usage is TRBJ1-1; 7 bases map to TRBD1. The CDR3 runs 11 residues. V shed 2 bases, J shed 12 bases, and the junction held 3 bases outside the gene matches. Looked up from germline, CDR1 is MNHEY and CDR2 is SMNVEV (reference sequence).

The chain is built from TRBV15 and TRBJ2-7, with D possibly TRBD1 on 8 matching bases. The germline gives CDR1 LNHNV, CDR2 YYDKDF (reference sequence). With 4 bases removed from V and 2 bases from J, the gap between germline ends came to 15 bases. The CDR3 has 15 amino acids. CDR3 amino acids: CATSIYRGGTYEQYF. CDR3 nucleotides: TGTGCCACCAGCATATACAGGGGGGGGACCTACGAGCAGTACTTC.

The rearrangement links TRBV7-9 to TRBJ2-7; possible D gene TRBD1, 6 bases. This CDR3 comprises 16 residues. Germline V gene data show CDR1 as SEHNR and CDR2 as FQNEAQ (reference sequence). V was pared by 0 bases and J by 7 bases, with 19 bases between. The CDR3 here is CASSLALGGGWREQYF. DNA for the CDR3: TGTGCCAGCAGCTTAGCGCTAGGGGGTGGATGGAGAGAGCAGTACTTC.

The V call is TRBV18, the J call TRBJ2-5; D may be TRBD2 (5 bases). Germline V gives CDR1 KGHSH, CDR2 LQKENI. Trimming shortened V by 2 bases and J by 11 bases, and 15 bases separated the two germline ends. The CDR3 covers 13 residues. The CDR3 sequence: CASSPTDLGEQYF. Written as DNA, the CDR3 is TGTGCCAGCTCACCAACAGACCTCGGGGAGCAGTACTTC.

The chain carries TRBV29-1 and TRBJ2-7; tentative D call: TRBD2 (5 bases). The CDR3 consists of 12 residues. The V end was cut by 7 bases, the J end by 7 bases, with 17 bases between. The germline CDR1 and CDR2 sequences are SQVTM and ANQGSEA. CDR3 sequence (DNA): TGCAGCGCGGGCCAGCCCGACTATGAGCAGTACTTC. Protein: CSAGQPDYEQYF.

Only one count was recorded for this clone. The chain couples TRBV28 to TRBJ2-5; perhaps TRBD2 as D (5 bases). The J call is uncertain, as TRBJ2-7 better fits the DNA end. The V gene's germline CDR1 is MDHEN and CDR2 SYDVKM. The CDR3 is 14 amino acids. DNA for the CDR3: TGTGCCAGCAGTTACGGACGGGGAATCTACGAGCAGTACTTC. Translating it yields CASSYGRGIYEQYF.

The chain employs TRBV5-4 and TRBJ1-4; D gene ambiguous. Trimming removed 3 bases at V and 4 bases at J, with 10 bases between. Germline-derived CDR1 and CDR2 are SGHNT and YYREEE (reference sequence). This CDR3 comprises 14 residues. The CDR3 DNA is TGTGCCAGCAGCTCAATGACTGGTAATGAAAAACTGTTTTTT. Its protein product is CASSSMTGNEKLFF.

In its sample, this clone was seen a few times. This sequence joins TRBV19 and TRBJ2-5; TRBD2 matches at 11 bases. Gene TRBJ2-7 matches the end of the DNA better, so the J call may be wrong. The CDR3 is 16 amino acids. Looked up from germline, CDR1 is LNHDA and CDR2 is SQIVND (reference sequence). Here the CDR3 DNA reads TGTGCCAGTGGACCCTTTACTAGCGGGAGTGTTTACGAGCAGTACTTC. Translation gives CASGPFTSGSVYEQYF.

The V call is TRBV7-2, the J call TRBJ1-5; D may be TRBD1 (5 bases). V was pared by 6 bases and J by 0 bases, with 9 bases between. Germline assignment: CDR1 SGHTA and CDR2 FQGNSA. The CDR3 is 14 residues long. CDR3 sequence: CASSPGGSNQPQHF. The CDR3 coding sequence is TGTGCCAGCAGTCCGGGGGGTAGCAATCAGCCCCAGCATTTT.

V usage is TRBV19 and J usage is TRBJ2-7; tentative D call: TRBD2 (7 bases). CDR1 is LNHDA and CDR2 is SQIVND in the germline V gene (reference sequence). There are 16 residues in the CDR3. Between the trimmed V and J ends, which lost 6 bases and 0 bases, there was a span of 18 bases. The DNA of the CDR3 is TGTGCCAGTAGGAAAGGGGGGGGAGGAGACTCCTACGAGCAGTACTTC. This gives the protein CASRKGGGGDSYEQYF. The whole variable domain, remainder taken from reference TRBV19 and TRBJ2-7, is DGGITQSPKYLFRKEGQNVTLSCEQNLNHDAMYWYRQDPGQGLRLIYYSQIVNDFQKGDIAEGYSVSREKKESFPLTVTSAQKNPTAFYLCASRKGGGGDSYEQYFGPGTRLTVT.